Each of the 29 T cell receptor beta chains below was sequenced from the same sample in a study of shared T cell receptors in the human thymus. Measured with immunoSEQ multiplex PCR; TCRdb has only the in-frame clones, and not every one. The data hold a few hundred thousand clones, with 85% to 95% observed a single time. The sample comprised thymocytes. Receptors originate from a human donor.

The CDR3 bases are TGTGCCAGCAGCCCCGGACAGGGGAAGAATCAGCCCCAGCATTTT. Translated, it gives CASSPGQGKNQPQHF. This chain connects TRBV5-5 to TRBJ1-5; 9 bases align to TRBD1. Trimming took 4 bases from V and 4 from J; bases not matched to a gene: 6. The CDR3 totals 15 residues. CDR1 and CDR2 (germline): SGHKS, YYEKEE (reference sequence).

The V call is TRBV11-3, the J call TRBJ2-1; either TRBD1 or TRBD2 may fit D (5 bases each). V gave up 2 bases and J gave up 8 bases, with 13 bases separating them. Germline V gene data show CDR1 as SGHNT and CDR2 as YENEEA. This CDR3 contains 14 residues. The CDR3 DNA reads as TGTGCCAGCAGCTTACGGGACCACGGGCATGAGCAGTTCTTC. This gives the protein CASSLRDHGHEQFF.

This clone was observed once. The chain has TRBV6-5 and TRBJ2-2; D is uncertain. V lost 4 bases and J lost 7, with 13 bases in between. Germline-derived CDR1 and CDR2 are MNHEY and SVGAGI. The CDR3 is 14 amino acids. The CDR3 region is CASSCPAYGGELFF. CDR3 sequence (DNA): TGTGCCAGCAGTTGTCCGGCTTATGGCGGGGAGCTGTTTTTT.

This sequence joins TRBV19 and TRBJ2-7, with 7 bases matching TRBD1. Germline lookup yields CDR1 LNHDA and CDR2 SQIVND (reference sequence). The CDR3 contains 16 residues. The junction had 15 bases not matched to a gene; V was cut back by 4 bases and J by 6 bases. The CDR3, as DNA: TGTGCCAGTAGTAAGGAACCGGGACAGAGGATTTCCGAGCAGTACTTC. Translated, it gives CASSKEPGQRISEQYF. Using reference TRBV19 and TRBJ2-7 for the parts outside the CDR3, the full variable domain is DGGITQSPKYLFRKEGQNVTLSCEQNLNHDAMYWYRQDPGQGLRLIYYSQIVNDFQKGDIAEGYSVSREKKESFPLTVTSAQKNPTAFYLCASSKEPGQRISEQYFGPGTRLTVT.

The genes are TRBV6-1 and TRBJ2-7, with TRBD1 matching over 9 bases. Germline loops: CDR1 MNHNS, CDR2 SASEGT. Germline trimming cut 4 bases from V and 3 bases from J; bases unmatched to any gene: 4. This CDR3 is 14 amino acids long. CDR3 in DNA: TGTGCCAGCAGTGTCGGACAGGGGCGCTACGAGCAGTACTTC. Encoded protein: CASSVGQGRYEQYF.

The V and J genes are TRBV5-1 and TRBJ1-1; TRBD1 is a possible D gene (6 bases). Germline loops: CDR1 SGHRS, CDR2 YFSETQ. The CDR3 covers 13 residues. V dropped 5 bases and J dropped 4 bases, with 12 bases sitting between them. The CDR3 loop reads CASSLRGITEAFF. The CDR3 bases are TGCGCCAGCAGTCTGAGGGGGATCACTGAAGCTTTCTTT.

The chain joins TRBV7-2 to TRBJ2-1, with D tentatively TRBD1 or TRBD2 (5 bases each). The germline V and J ends were trimmed by 5 bases and 1 base, with 15 bases remaining between them. Germline lookup yields CDR1 SGHTA and CDR2 FQGNSA. CDR3 length equals 16 residues. This CDR3 reads CASSRIGTTSYNEQFF. The CDR3 DNA reads TGTGCCAGCAGCCGAATAGGGACGACGTCCTACAATGAGCAGTTCTTC.

The chain links TRBV18 to TRBJ2-1, with 7 positions matching TRBD2. Germline V gene lookup returns CDR1 KGHSH and CDR2 LQKENI. V trimming: 8 bases; J trimming: 6 bases; junction bases outside the gene matches: 10. The CDR3 length is 14 residues. The CDR3 loop is CASVRWRESNEQFF. CDR3 DNA sequence: TGTGCCAGCGTCCGTTGGCGGGAGTCCAATGAGCAGTTCTTC.

The J gene is TRBJ2-6, the V gene TRBV2; 14 bases agree with TRBD2. Germline CDR1 reads SNHLY; CDR2 reads FYNNEI. The CDR3 length is 21 residues. V was pared by 5 bases and J by 1 base, with 13 bases of the junction left unmatched. The CDR3 reads CASSPGTSGRNVGSGANVLTF. DNA of the CDR3: TGTGCCAGCAGTCCCGGGACTAGCGGGAGAAATGTCGGATCTGGGGCCAACGTCCTGACTTTC. Full variable domain (rest looked up from reference TRBV2 and TRBJ2-6): EPEVTQTPSHQVTQMGQEVILRCVPISNHLYFYWYRQILGQKVEFLVSFYNNEISEKSEIFDDQFSVERPDGSNFTLKIRSTKLEDSAMYFCASSPGTSGRNVGSGANVLTFGAGSRLTVL.

The chain recombines TRBV15 with TRBJ2-7; D gene unclear. V shed 0 bases and J shed 0 bases, with 9 bases lying between them. CDR3 length: 15 amino acids. Per the germline V gene, CDR1 is LNHNV and CDR2 is YYDKDF (reference sequence). This CDR3 reads CATSRERGPSYEQYF. CDR3 coding DNA: TGTGCCACCAGCAGAGAGCGAGGTCCCTCCTACGAGCAGTACTTC. The variable domain in full, completed from reference TRBV15 and TRBJ2-7, reads DAMVIQNPRYQVTQFGKPVTLSCSQTLNHNVMYWYQQKSSQAPKLLFHYYDKDFNNEADTPDNFQSRRPNTSFCFLDIRSPGLGDTAMYLCATSRERGPSYEQYFGPGTRLTVT.

The V gene is TRBV5-1, the J gene TRBJ2-7; 8 positions agree with TRBD1. This CDR3 is built from 14 residues. V lost 4 bases to trimming and J lost 3 bases; unmatched junction nucleotides: 6. The germline gives CDR1 SGHRS, CDR2 YFSETQ. The CDR3, as DNA: TGCGCCAGCAGCGCCACAGGGGGTGGCTACGAGCAGTACTTC. It is translated as CASSATGGGYEQYF.

V is TRBV28 and J is TRBJ2-5; D is perhaps TRBD2 (5 bases). This CDR3 has 14 amino acids. CDR1 is MDHEN, CDR2 SYDVKM, per germline. Trimming removed 3 bases at V and 2 bases at J, with 10 bases between. The CDR3 DNA reads TGTGCCAGCAGTTTGGCGAGGGAGCAAGAGACCCAGTACTTC. This encodes CASSLAREQETQYF.

This chain's CDR3 is CASSSMELGRTLNIQYF. DNA of the CDR3: TGTGCCAGCAGCTCTATGGAGTTGGGCAGGACGTTAAACATTCAGTACTTC. The rearrangement links TRBV21-1 to TRBJ2-4. TRBV21-1 is a recognized pseudogene. The CDR3 totals 17 residues.

This clone was recorded once. The chain couples TRBV19 to TRBJ1-2; 7 bases map to TRBD1. The CDR3 is 14 amino acids. V lost 3 bases and J lost 8; bases outside the gene matches: 9. The V gene's germline CDR1 is LNHDA and CDR2 SQIVND (reference sequence). The CDR3 here is CASSIIDRVNGYTF. In DNA, the CDR3 is TGTGCCAGTAGTATTATCGACAGGGTGAACGGCTACACCTTC. Together with reference TRBV19 and TRBJ1-2, the CDR3 gives the full variable domain: DGGITQSPKYLFRKEGQNVTLSCEQNLNHDAMYWYRQDPGQGLRLIYYSQIVNDFQKGDIAEGYSVSREKKESFPLTVTSAQKNPTAFYLCASSIIDRVNGYTFGSGTRLTVV.

The CDR3 DNA sequence: TGTGCCAGTAGTCCCCTACAAAGACAGGGGAGAAACTATGGCTACACCTTC. It codes for CASSPLQRQGRNYGYTF. The rearrangement links TRBV19 to TRBJ1-2; TRBD1 aligns across 8 bases. This CDR3 region has 17 residues. V shed 5 bases and J 2 bases; nucleotides not matched to a gene: 13. Germline CDR1 is LNHDA and CDR2 is SQIVND (reference sequence).

The count of this clone is one. J is TRBJ2-5 and V is TRBV7-2, with TRBD2 as a possible D gene (5 bases). The germline V and J ends were trimmed by 1 base and 5 bases, with 14 bases remaining between them. The CDR3 is made up of 15 amino acids. CDR1 is SGHTA, CDR2 FQGNSA, per germline. The CDR3 loop reads CASSLGGGEKETQYF. The CDR3 DNA reads TGTGCCAGCAGCTTAGGGGGTGGGGAGAAGGAGACCCAGTACTTC.

This chain uses TRBV27 with TRBJ1-5, with TRBD1 identical over 10 bases. This CDR3 is built from 20 residues. Germline values: CDR1 MNHEY, CDR2 SMNVEV (reference sequence). V lost 0 bases to trimming and J lost 0 bases; unmatched junction nucleotides: 11. CDR3 bases: TGTGCCAGCAGTTTATCGGGACAGGGGACGTCGGGAGATAGCAATCAGCCCCAGCATTTT. It encodes CASSLSGQGTSGDSNQPQHF.

The CDR3 loop is CASSPGQGVEAFF. The CDR3 coding sequence is TGTGCCAGCAGCCCGGGACAGGGAGTTGAAGCTTTCTTT. The chain carries TRBV7-9 and TRBJ1-1, with TRBD1 matching over 9 bases. CDR1 SEHNR and CDR2 FQNEAQ come from the germline V gene (reference sequence). The CDR3 length is 13 residues. V shed 5 bases and J 7 bases; nucleotides not matched to a gene: 5.

The genes are TRBV30 and TRBJ1-4; a weak D match, TRBD1 (5 bases). The germline V gene encodes CDR1 GTSNPN and CDR2 SVGIG (reference sequence). V lost 0 bases and J 5 bases, leaving 19 bases between the germline ends. The CDR3 loop spans 17 amino acids. CDR3 DNA: TGTGCCTGGAGTGTACACAGGTTGGCACATCAGAATGAAAAACTGTTTTTT. Protein sequence: CAWSVHRLAHQNEKLFF.

This chain uses TRBV27 with TRBJ1-1, with 7 bases that match TRBD1. CDR3 length: 17 amino acids. Germline values: CDR1 MNHEY, CDR2 SMNVEV (reference sequence). Germline trimming cut 6 bases from V and 3 bases from J; bases unmatched to any gene: 16. The DNA for the CDR3 is TGTGCCAGCAGCCCTAAAAACACCGGACAGGATCACACTGAAGCTTTCTTT. Amino acid sequence: CASSPKNTGQDHTEAFF.

J is TRBJ2-3 and V is TRBV2; D might be TRBD2 (5 bases). Trimming pared 2 bases from V and 3 bases from J, leaving 9 bases between. The CDR3 has 14 amino acids. Germline V gives CDR1 SNHLY, CDR2 FYNNEI. The CDR3 coding sequence is TGTGCCAGCAGTGAACTAGGGAGTACAGATACGCAGTATTTT. It yields the protein CASSELGSTDTQYF. Full variable domain (missing parts from reference TRBV2 and TRBJ2-3): EPEVTQTPSHQVTQMGQEVILRCVPISNHLYFYWYRQILGQKVEFLVSFYNNEISEKSEIFDDQFSVERPDGSNFTLKIRSTKLEDSAMYFCASSELGSTDTQYFGPGTRLTVL.

V is TRBV18 and J is TRBJ1-1; 7 bases fit TRBD1. Unmatched junction bases numbered 6, after V lost 3 bases and J lost 2 bases. Germline values: CDR1 KGHSH, CDR2 LQKENI. The CDR3 extends over 15 amino acids. The CDR3 is CASSPRTGPNTEAFF. DNA for the CDR3: TGTGCCAGCTCACCTCGGACAGGACCTAACACTGAAGCTTTCTTT.

This sequence joins TRBV7-2 and TRBJ2-7; D is ambiguous. The germline V gene encodes CDR1 SGHTA and CDR2 FQGNSA. V shed 5 bases and J shed 3 bases, with 11 bases lying between them. The CDR3 contains 13 residues. This chain's CDR3 is CASSPPGRYEQYF. The CDR3 DNA follows: TGTGCCAGCAGCCCCCCGGGCCGCTACGAGCAGTACTTC.

The chain combines TRBV2 with TRBJ1-2; D remains unclear. CDR1 is SNHLY, CDR2 FYNNEI, per germline. Trimming removed 7 bases from V and 8 bases from J, with 20 bases in between. CDR3 size: 14 residues. CDR3 sequence: CASKVAQVGWGYTF. As DNA, the CDR3 is TGTGCCAGCAAGGTAGCCCAGGTGGGTTGGGGCTACACCTTC.

This rearrangement joins TRBV4-1 to TRBJ2-1; the D gene is possibly TRBD2 (6 bases). V was pared by 8 bases and J by 4 bases, with 21 bases between. The CDR3 extends over 16 amino acids. Germline V gene sequence: CDR1 MGHRA, CDR2 YSYEKL. The CDR3 DNA is TGCGCCAGCGTTAAAGAAGAGGGACTTCGATACAATGAGCAGTTCTTC. Translation gives CASVKEEGLRYNEQFF.

The count of this clone is one. V gene TRBV5-6 combines with J gene TRBJ2-5; unclear D gene. The CDR3 length is 14 residues. V was clipped by 4 bases and J by 2 bases, with 12 bases between them. Germline V gene lookup returns CDR1 SGHDT and CDR2 YYEEEE. The CDR3 here is CASSLRGLQETQYF. As DNA, the CDR3 is TGTGCCAGCAGCCTCCGAGGCCTTCAAGAGACCCAGTACTTC.

The V call is TRBV19, the J call TRBJ2-2, with D possibly being TRBD1 (6 bases). V dropped 3 bases and J dropped 7 bases, with 12 bases sitting between them. This CDR3 is built from 14 residues. CDR1 is LNHDA, CDR2 SQIVND, per germline (reference sequence). The CDR3 nucleotides are TGTGCCAGTAGTATCGGGACGGGACACGGGGAGCTGTTTTTT. It is translated as CASSIGTGHGELFF.

J is TRBJ2-7 and V is TRBV27, with D uncertain. The germline V gene encodes CDR1 MNHEY and CDR2 SMNVEV (reference sequence). With 2 bases removed from V and 4 bases from J, the gap between germline ends came to 15 bases. The CDR3 runs to 15 residues. CDR3: CASSLASLPIYEQYF. For the CDR3, the DNA is TGTGCCAGCAGTTTAGCATCCCTACCGATTTACGAGCAGTACTTC.

This chain uses TRBV28 with TRBJ2-7; 9 bases match TRBD2. Germline V gives CDR1 MDHEN, CDR2 SYDVKM. Trimming at V came to 3 bases and at J to 1 base, leaving 10 bases not matched to a gene. The CDR3 spans 17 residues. The chain's CDR3 is CASSFPVGLAGSYEQYF. The CDR3 DNA is TGTGCCAGCAGTTTCCCGGTCGGCCTAGCGGGATCCTACGAGCAGTACTTC. The whole variable domain, remainder taken from reference TRBV28 and TRBJ2-7, is DVKVTQSSRYLVKRTGEKVFLECVQDMDHENMFWYRQDPGLGLRLIYFSYDVKMKEKGDIPEGYSVSREKKERFSLILESASTNQTSMYLCASSFPVGLAGSYEQYFGPGTRLTVT.